Given below is one T cell receptor beta chain in context. As yet, its antigen is unknown. CDR3 length equals 15 residues. The trim removed 4 bases at V and 6 bases at J, leaving 8 bases unmatched. Germline V lookup: CDR1 SGHDT, CDR2 YYEEEE. The data were obtained in a study of regulatory and conventional T cells in RAG deficiency. Sequencing was performed with immunoSEQ multiplex PCR; in TCRdb, only in-frame clones are kept and a portion is missing. The table records about 30,000 clones, approximately 90% of them present only once. Study-wide results and limits: In Omenn syndrome, sorted "Tregs" may be peripherally activated cells.

This same sample was also taken into another study, of regulatory T cells. As that study records: Amplification used 52 TRBV primers and 13 TRBJ primers.

The rearrangement uses TRBV5-6 and TRBJ1-5; 9 positions match TRBD1. The receptor comes from a human donor in good health. Sequenced material: CD8+ T cells sorted from blood. DNA of the CDR3: TGTGCCAGCAGCCTAACGGGACAGGGTGGTCAGCCCCAGCATTTT. Translated, it gives CASSLTGQGGQPQHF. The full variable domain, in which reference TRBV5-6 and TRBJ1-5 provide the parts outside the CDR3, is DAGVTQSPTHLIKTRGQQVTLRCSPKSGHDTVSWYQQALGQGPQFIFQYYEEEERQRGNFPDRFSGHQFPNYSSELNVNALLLGDSALYLCASSLTGQGGQPQHFGDGTRLSIL.